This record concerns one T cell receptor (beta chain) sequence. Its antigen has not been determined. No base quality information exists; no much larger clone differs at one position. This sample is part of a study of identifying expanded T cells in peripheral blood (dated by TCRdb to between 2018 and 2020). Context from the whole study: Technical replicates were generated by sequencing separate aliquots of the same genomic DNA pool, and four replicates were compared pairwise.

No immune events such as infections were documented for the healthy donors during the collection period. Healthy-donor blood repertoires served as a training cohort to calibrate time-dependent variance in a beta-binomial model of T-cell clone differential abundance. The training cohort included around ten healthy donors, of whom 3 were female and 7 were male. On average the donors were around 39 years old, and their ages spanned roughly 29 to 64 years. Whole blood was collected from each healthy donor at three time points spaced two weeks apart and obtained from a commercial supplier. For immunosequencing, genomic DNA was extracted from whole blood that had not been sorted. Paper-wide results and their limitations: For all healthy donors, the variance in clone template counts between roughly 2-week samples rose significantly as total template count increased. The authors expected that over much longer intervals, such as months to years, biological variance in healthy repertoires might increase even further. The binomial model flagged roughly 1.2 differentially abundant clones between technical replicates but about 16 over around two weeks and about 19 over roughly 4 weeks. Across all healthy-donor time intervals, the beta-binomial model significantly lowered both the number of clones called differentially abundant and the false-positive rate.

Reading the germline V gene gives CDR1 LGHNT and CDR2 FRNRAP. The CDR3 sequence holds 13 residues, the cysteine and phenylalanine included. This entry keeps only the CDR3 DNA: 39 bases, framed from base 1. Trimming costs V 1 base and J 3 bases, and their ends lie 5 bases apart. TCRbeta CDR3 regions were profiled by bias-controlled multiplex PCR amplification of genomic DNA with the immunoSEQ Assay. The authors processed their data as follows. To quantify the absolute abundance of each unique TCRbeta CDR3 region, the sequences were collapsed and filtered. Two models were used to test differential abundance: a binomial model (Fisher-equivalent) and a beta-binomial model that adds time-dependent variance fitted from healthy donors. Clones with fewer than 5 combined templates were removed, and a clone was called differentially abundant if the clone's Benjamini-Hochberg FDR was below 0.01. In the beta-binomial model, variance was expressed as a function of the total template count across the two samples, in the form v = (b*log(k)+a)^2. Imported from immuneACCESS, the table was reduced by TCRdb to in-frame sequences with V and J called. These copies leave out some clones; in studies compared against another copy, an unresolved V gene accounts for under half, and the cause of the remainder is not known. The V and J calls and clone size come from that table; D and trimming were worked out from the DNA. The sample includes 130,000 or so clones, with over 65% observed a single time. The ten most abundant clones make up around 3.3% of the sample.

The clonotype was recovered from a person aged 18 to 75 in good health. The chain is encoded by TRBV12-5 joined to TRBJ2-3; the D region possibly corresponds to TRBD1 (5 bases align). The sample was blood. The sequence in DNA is TGTGCTAGTGGTTTGGACAGGACAGATACGCAGTATTTT. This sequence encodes CASGLDRTDTQYF.